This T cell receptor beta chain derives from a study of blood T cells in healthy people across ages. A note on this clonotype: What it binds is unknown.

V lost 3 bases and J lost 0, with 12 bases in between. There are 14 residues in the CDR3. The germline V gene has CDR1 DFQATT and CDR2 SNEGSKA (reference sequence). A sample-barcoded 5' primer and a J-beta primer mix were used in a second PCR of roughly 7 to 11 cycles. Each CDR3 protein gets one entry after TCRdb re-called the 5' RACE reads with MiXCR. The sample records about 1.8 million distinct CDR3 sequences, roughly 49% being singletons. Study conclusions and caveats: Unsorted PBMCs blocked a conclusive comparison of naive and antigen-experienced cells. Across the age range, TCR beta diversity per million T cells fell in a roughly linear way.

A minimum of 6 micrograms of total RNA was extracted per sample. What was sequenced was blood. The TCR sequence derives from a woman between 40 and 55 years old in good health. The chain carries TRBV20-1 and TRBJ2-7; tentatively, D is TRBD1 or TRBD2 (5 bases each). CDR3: CSARGTQSSYEQYF. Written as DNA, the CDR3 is TGCAGTGCTAGGGGGACCCAATCCTCCTACGAGCAGTACTTC.